These 32 T cell receptor beta chains share one sample of origin, sequenced in a study of OX40 agonist ivuxolimab in advanced cancers. The repertoire was sequenced with immunoSEQ multiplex PCR; TCRdb's copy has only in-frame clones and lacks some. Of 55,000 or so clones in the sample, approximately 86% were seen once. This specimen consisted of CD4+ or CD8+ T cells sorted from blood, obtained in a trial of the OX40 agonist ivuxolimab. The receptors were sampled from an adult with an advanced solid tumor such as melanoma, head and neck, liver or kidney cancer.

The chain combines TRBV10-3 with TRBJ1-6; 8 nucleotides line up with TRBD1. The CDR3 runs to 14 residues. With V trimmed by 6 bases and J by 10 bases, 8 bases remained unmatched. Germline-derived CDR1 and CDR2 are ENHRY and SYGVKD. CDR3 coding DNA: TGTGCCATCAGAGGGCAGGGGGCAGGATCACCCCTCCACTTT. This codes for CAIRGQGAGSPLHF.

The rearrangement uses TRBV5-4 and TRBJ2-2; TRBD1 or TRBD2 may be the D gene (5 bases each). V shed 5 bases and J shed 7 bases, with 12 bases lying between them. The CDR3 length is 13 residues. Germline V lookup: CDR1 SGHNT, CDR2 YYREEE (reference sequence). The CDR3: CASSRGEGGELFF. DNA of the CDR3: TGTGCCAGCAGTAGGGGAGAAGGCGGGGAGCTGTTTTTT.

J is TRBJ2-1 and V is TRBV5-1; TRBD2 might be the D (5 bases). Trimming left V 4 bases short and J 6 bases short, with 17 bases between. From germline, CDR1 is SGHRS and CDR2 YFSETQ. This CDR3 is built from 15 residues. The CDR3 loop reads CASSPGNQRSNEQFF. CDR3 coding DNA: TGCGCCAGCAGCCCCGGGAACCAAAGATCCAATGAGCAGTTCTTC.

V gene TRBV28 combines with J gene TRBJ2-2; 10 bases are shared with TRBD2. Germline V gives CDR1 MDHEN, CDR2 SYDVKM. There are 15 residues in the CDR3. Trimming cost V 6 bases and J 6 bases; bases outside gene matches: 7. CDR3 nucleotide sequence: TGTGCCAGCAGCCTGACTAGCGGGTTCGCCGGGGAGCTGTTTTTT. Its protein is CASSLTSGFAGELFF. Full variable domain (missing parts from reference TRBV28 and TRBJ2-2): DVKVTQSSRYLVKRTGEKVFLECVQDMDHENMFWYRQDPGLGLRLIYFSYDVKMKEKGDIPEGYSVSREKKERFSLILESASTNQTSMYLCASSLTSGFAGELFFGEGSRLTVL.

The rearrangement links TRBV29-1 to TRBJ2-6; D remains unclear. V was cut by 5 bases and J by 5 bases, with 16 bases left in between. The CDR3 is 15 amino acids. The germline gives CDR1 SQVTM, CDR2 ANQGSEA. The CDR3 DNA is TGCAGCGTTAAACGTCTACAAAGTCGGGCCAACGTCCTGACTTTC. This codes for CSVKRLQSRANVLTF.

The V gene is TRBV21-1, the J gene TRBJ2-7; TRBD1 is the table's D call, not checked against the DNA. TRBV21-1 constitutes a pseudogene. This CDR3 contains 12 residues. CDR3 protein: CASSNGGVEQYF. The CDR3 bases are TGTGCCAGCAGCAATGGGGGCGTCGAGCAGTACTTC.

The chain employs TRBV28 and TRBJ1-1; D remains unclear. The CDR3 spans 15 residues. In germline, CDR1 is MDHEN, CDR2 SYDVKM. The V end lost 5 bases, the J end lost 1 base, and 14 bases lay between the germline ends. The CDR3 coding sequence is TGTGCCAGCAGTCGAACCAGGTCGGGGAACACTGAAGCTTTCTTT. It yields the protein CASSRTRSGNTEAFF.

V gene TRBV25-1 combines with J gene TRBJ2-2; TRBD1 is a possible D gene (5 bases). V dropped 2 bases and J dropped 4 bases, with 11 bases sitting between them. The CDR3 sequence is 15 residues long. Germline loops: CDR1 MGHDK, CDR2 SYGVNS. CDR3 DNA: TGTGCCAGCAGTGAACGCCAGGGCCCCACCGGGGAGCTGTTTTTT. Its translation: CASSERQGPTGELFF.

This chain joins TRBV19 and TRBJ1-6, with a tentative D call TRBD1 (6 bases). CDR1 and CDR2 from the germline V gene are LNHDA and SQIVND (reference sequence). Trimming cost V 4 bases and J 8 bases, with 18 bases left between them. The CDR3 covers 16 residues. CDR3 sequence reads: CASSNGGLRTDSPLHF. As DNA, the CDR3 is TGTGCCAGTAGTAATGGGGGGCTGCGGACGGATTCACCCCTCCACTTT.

The chain employs TRBV19 and TRBJ1-5; D gene ambiguous. The CDR3 runs to 12 residues. The germline CDR1 and CDR2 sequences are LNHDA and SQIVND (reference sequence). V lost 10 bases, J lost 0 bases, and 7 bases lay in between. CDR3 sequence: CATRDSNQPQHF. CDR3 nucleotide sequence: TGTGCCACCAGAGATAGCAATCAGCCCCAGCATTTT.

This chain links TRBV18 with TRBJ2-7, with unresolved D. The CDR3 length is 14 residues. Germline values: CDR1 KGHSH, CDR2 LQKENI. V dropped 3 bases and J dropped 4 bases, with 13 bases sitting between them. CDR3 sequence reads: CASSPPTLSYEQYF. CDR3 nucleotides: TGTGCCAGCTCACCCCCGACACTCTCTTACGAGCAGTACTTC. The whole variable domain, filled in from reference TRBV18 and TRBJ2-7, reads NAGVMQNPRHLVRRRGQEARLRCSPMKGHSHVYWYRQLPEEGLKFMVYLQKENIIDESGMPKERFSAEFPKEGPSILRIQQVVRGDSAAYFCASSPPTLSYEQYFGPGTRLTVT.

V gene TRBV30 combines with J gene TRBJ2-7; a weak D match, TRBD2 (5 bases). Deletions cut 4 bases from V and 3 bases from J, with 19 bases between. The CDR3 has 15 amino acids. The V gene's germline CDR1 is GTSNPN and CDR2 SVGIG (reference sequence). The DNA for the CDR3 is TGTGCCTGGAACTTAATCGGGATAAATTACTACGAGCAGTACTTC. Protein product: CAWNLIGINYYEQYF.

This clone has a single count. V is TRBV5-5 and J is TRBJ2-7; TRBD1 is a possible D gene (5 bases). Germline-derived CDR1 and CDR2 are SGHKS and YYEKEE (reference sequence). The CDR3 sequence is 15 residues long. V gave up 0 bases and J gave up 1 base, with 11 bases separating them. DNA for the CDR3: TGTGCCAGCAGCTTGGGGGGCGCAATATCCTACGAGCAGTACTTC. Encoded protein: CASSLGGAISYEQYF.

The chain uses TRBV10-3 and TRBJ2-1; TRBD2 aligns across 14 bases. Per germline, CDR1 ENHRY and CDR2 SYGVKD. V was pared by 10 bases and J by 0 bases, with 11 bases of the junction left unmatched. This CDR3 is built from 18 residues. CDR3 amino acids: CATRSGLAGGSSYNEQFF. CDR3 DNA: TGTGCCACCCGCTCTGGACTAGCGGGGGGAAGCTCCTACAATGAGCAGTTCTTC.

The CDR3 DNA sequence: TGTGCCAGCAGCCGGAACTTCTACGAGCAGTACTTC. This gives the protein CASSRNFYEQYF. This chain uses TRBV5-6 with TRBJ2-7; D call uncertain. There are 12 residues in the CDR3. Germline V gene data show CDR1 as SGHDT and CDR2 as YYEEEE. The germline V and J ends were trimmed by 4 bases and 3 bases, with 8 bases remaining between them. The full variable domain, rest sourced from reference TRBV5-6 and TRBJ2-7, is DAGVTQSPTHLIKTRGQQVTLRCSPKSGHDTVSWYQQALGQGPQFIFQYYEEEERQRGNFPDRFSGHQFPNYSSELNVNALLLGDSALYLCASSRNFYEQYFGPGTRLTVT.

The rearrangement joins TRBV6-6 to TRBJ1-2; 11 nucleotides align to TRBD1. Germline CDR1 reads MNHNY; CDR2 reads SVGAGI (reference sequence). This CDR3 has 14 residues. J was trimmed by 7 bases and V by 6 bases; bases with no gene match: 7. The DNA of the CDR3 is TGTGCCAGCAGAAAATCCGGGACAGGGGGTGGCTACACCTTC. Residues: CASRKSGTGGGYTF.

This chain joins TRBV23-1 and TRBJ1-5; D is possibly TRBD1 (5 bases). TRBV23-1 is noted as an ORF with a role that remains uncertain. There are 17 residues in the CDR3. Trimming stripped 0 bases from V and 0 bases from J, with 12 bases between. DNA of the CDR3: TGCGCCAGCAGTCAATCAATGACAGCGACTAGCAATCAGCCCCAGCATTTT. It yields the protein CASSQSMTATSNQPQHF.

V and J are TRBV19 and TRBJ1-5; D is uncertain. The germline V and J ends were trimmed by 3 bases and 6 bases, with 9 bases remaining between them. The germline CDR1 and CDR2 sequences are LNHDA and SQIVND (reference sequence). The CDR3 contains 13 residues. The chain's CDR3 is CASSIWEGQPQHF. The CDR3 coding sequence is TGTGCCAGTAGTATTTGGGAGGGTCAGCCCCAGCATTTT. The variable domain in full, completed from reference TRBV19 and TRBJ1-5, reads DGGITQSPKYLFRKEGQNVTLSCEQNLNHDAMYWYRQDPGQGLRLIYYSQIVNDFQKGDIAEGYSVSREKKESFPLTVTSAQKNPTAFYLCASSIWEGQPQHFGDGTRLSIL.

V gene TRBV19 combines with J gene TRBJ1-4, with 7 nucleotides matching TRBD1. The V gene end was trimmed by 6 bases and the J gene end by 0 bases; junction bases not matched to a gene: 4. Germline V lookup: CDR1 LNHDA, CDR2 SQIVND (reference sequence). The CDR3 sequence is 15 residues long. This CDR3 reads CASSRGQTTNEKLFF. CDR3 DNA: TGTGCCAGTAGCAGGGGACAGACAACTAATGAAAAACTGTTTTTT.

This chain uses TRBV25-1 with TRBJ2-1, with D possibly being TRBD2 (6 bases). CDR3 size: 12 residues. CDR1 MGHDK and CDR2 SYGVNS come from the germline V gene. Trimming took 0 bases from V and 10 from J, leaving 7 bases between them. In DNA form, the CDR3 reads TGTGCCAGCAGTGAATATCGGGGGGAGCAGTTCTTC. Its translation: CASSEYRGEQFF.

This rearrangement joins TRBV11-2 to TRBJ2-1; 8 bases align to TRBD2. The length of the CDR3 is 16 residues. Germline trimming cut 0 bases from V and 10 bases from J; bases unmatched to any gene: 11. Germline lookup yields CDR1 SGHAT and CDR2 FQNNGV. Here the CDR3 DNA reads TGTGCCAGCAGCTTAGATATACGTTGGACTAGCAGCGAGCAGTTCTTC. Its protein is CASSLDIRWTSSEQFF.

The rearrangement links TRBV6-6 to TRBJ1-1; 10 positions agree with TRBD1. With 5 bases clipped from V and 5 bases from J, the junction kept 5 bases outside the gene matches. The CDR3 runs to 14 residues. Per the germline V gene, CDR1 is MNHNY and CDR2 is SVGAGI (reference sequence). CDR3 nucleotides: TGTGCCAGCAGTGACAGGGGGCTGCAGACTGAAGCTTTCTTT. Protein: CASSDRGLQTEAFF.

This chain links TRBV10-2 with TRBJ2-1, with D tentatively TRBD2 (5 bases). CDR1 WSHSY and CDR2 SAAADI come from the germline V gene. The CDR3 is 13 amino acids. V was trimmed by 7 bases and J by 14 bases, leaving 21 bases between them. The CDR3 protein is CASTDRPGVREFF. The CDR3 nucleotides read TGCGCCAGCACCGATCGCCCTGGGGTGCGGGAGTTCTTC.

In DNA form, the CDR3 reads TGCGCCAGCAGGGTGGGTGGATTCGGACCCCTCCACTTT. This codes for CASRVGGFGPLHF. The chain links TRBV5-1 to TRBJ1-6; D is uncertain. Deletions cut 5 bases from V and 12 bases from J, with 15 bases between. CDR3 length: 13 amino acids. Germline V lookup: CDR1 SGHRS, CDR2 YFSETQ.

This sequence joins TRBV7-8 and TRBJ2-3, with 13 positions matching TRBD2. The CDR3 is 16 amino acids. Germline-derived CDR1 and CDR2 are SGHVS and FQNEAQ. V lost 5 bases to trimming and J lost 5 bases; unmatched junction nucleotides: 7. The CDR3: CASSPRLAGGGDTQYF. CDR3 sequence (DNA): TGTGCCAGCAGCCCAAGACTAGCGGGAGGCGGAGATACGCAGTATTTT.

This clone has only a few counts. The V and J genes are TRBV6-1 and TRBJ1-1, with D perhaps TRBD1 (5 bases). This CDR3 has 14 amino acids. V was trimmed by 6 bases and J by 4 bases, leaving 15 bases between them. Germline V gene lookup returns CDR1 MNHNS and CDR2 SASEGT. In DNA form, the CDR3 reads TGTGCCAGCAGGGGGACGGACGCTGGCACTGAAGCTTTCTTT. It translates to CASRGTDAGTEAFF.

The rearrangement links TRBV2 to TRBJ2-2; D uncertain. Germline assignment: CDR1 SNHLY and CDR2 FYNNEI. V was pared by 7 bases and J by 3 bases, with 12 bases between. The length of the CDR3 is 14 residues. The chain's CDR3 is CASMTHAYTGELFF. The CDR3 nucleotides read TGTGCCAGCATGACACACGCATACACCGGGGAGCTGTTTTTT.

V is TRBV14 and J is TRBJ2-2; TRBD1 matches 9 bases. V shed 2 bases and J 4 bases; nucleotides not matched to a gene: 2. The CDR3 is 15 amino acids. Germline values: CDR1 SGHDN, CDR2 FVKESK. The CDR3 protein is CASSQNRGLTGELFF. The CDR3 bases are TGTGCCAGCAGCCAAAACAGGGGGCTCACCGGGGAGCTGTTTTTT.

The chain combines TRBV9 with TRBJ2-3, with D perhaps being TRBD1 or TRBD2 (5 bases each). The V gene's germline CDR1 is SGDLS and CDR2 YYNGEE. Trimming shortened V by 0 bases and J by 7 bases, and 18 bases separated the two germline ends. The CDR3 loop spans 16 amino acids. CDR3 residues: CASSVGPAGTSYTQYF. The CDR3, as DNA: TGTGCCAGCAGCGTAGGTCCCGCAGGGACCTCTTATACGCAGTATTTT.

J is TRBJ1-5 and V is TRBV29-1, with D hard to call. The CDR3 is 16 amino acids. V was cut by 6 bases and J by 0 bases, with 18 bases left in between. Germline V CDR1 and CDR2: SQVTM, ANQGSEA. CDR3 residues: CSVLEGQSYSNQPQHF. The CDR3 DNA follows: TGCAGCGTCCTAGAGGGCCAATCATATAGCAATCAGCCCCAGCATTTT.

This clone showed up just once. V usage is TRBV4-1 and J usage is TRBJ2-4, with D possibly called TRBD1 or TRBD2 (6 bases each). Trimming stripped 2 bases from V and 0 bases from J, with 17 bases between. The germline V gene has CDR1 MGHRA and CDR2 YSYEKL. The CDR3 length is 18 residues. The CDR3 here is CASSQPYRGPLAKNIQYF. CDR3 coding DNA: TGCGCCAGCAGCCAACCTTACCGGGGGCCCTTAGCCAAAAACATTCAGTACTTC.

This clone was seen just once. The chain recombines TRBV4-1 with TRBJ1-1; D is undetermined. V was clipped by 0 bases and J by 5 bases, with 7 bases between them. Germline CDR1 reads MGHRA; CDR2 reads YSYEKL. This CDR3 is 13 amino acids long. The CDR3 sequence is CASSQERATEAFF. The CDR3 DNA reads as TGCGCCAGCAGCCAAGAAAGGGCTACTGAAGCTTTCTTT.